This TCR beta chain was sequenced during a study of T-cell memory formation after mild COVID-19. V was cut by 4 bases and J by 6 bases, with 20 bases left in between. The CDR3 extends over 16 amino acids. In germline, CDR1 is SNHLY, CDR2 FYNNEI. TCRdb processed the 5' RACE reads anew with MiXCR; each CDR3 protein has one entry. The sample gives 550,000 to 700,000 distinct CDR3 sequences, about 18% of which show up once; roughly 8.2% is in the top ten. The V call is TRBV2, the J call TRBJ2-3, with a weak D call TRBD1 (6 bases). This clonotype was obtained from an adult woman who had mild COVID-19 (a few samples of this study predate the infection). Cell type and time point are not known. Specimen: PBMCs or a T cell subset sorted from them (not recorded which). CDR3 residues: CASSGGRGFLMDTQYF. CDR3 coding DNA: TGTGCCAGCAGTGGGGGCAGGGGTTTCCTAATGGATACGCAGTATTTT.